A selection of T cell receptor beta chains follows, all from one sample in a study of cytomegalovirus exposure and HLA in healthy donors. The method was immunoSEQ multiplex PCR; TCRdb's version includes in-frame clones alone and lacks a portion of them. The sample holds over 100,000 clones; around three quarters are singletons and the top ten take roughly 4.2%. The sequencing input was PBMCs. These receptors were collected from a male donor in good health and CMV-seropositive. The CDR3 runs from the conserved cysteine through the conserved F or W. Each record gives: D gene, J gene, V gene, clone size, CDR3 protein, CDR3 DNA. D genes are given only for firm matches. Clone size appears in some rows only: once, few, many, or a class for an expanded clone.

d_gene: .
j_gene: TRBJ1-2
v_gene: TRBV5-5
abundance: few
CDR3aa: CASSADSLFGYTF
CDR3nt: TGTGCCAGCAGCGCCGACAGTCTTTTTGGCTACACCTTC

d_gene: .
j_gene: TRBJ1-1
v_gene: TRBV19
abundance: .
CDR3aa: CASRWGGNTEAFF
CDR3nt: TGTGCCAGTAGATGGGGGGGAAACACTGAAGCTTTCTTT

d_gene: TRBD2
j_gene: TRBJ2-1
v_gene: TRBV4-2
abundance: .
CDR3aa: CASSQVGGGQYNEQFF
CDR3nt: TGTGCCAGCAGCCAAGTCGGGGGGGGGCAATACAATGAGCAGTTCTTC

d_gene: TRBD2
j_gene: TRBJ2-5
v_gene: TRBV10-3
abundance: few
CDR3aa: CAISHRAGGSQETQYF
CDR3nt: TGTGCCATCAGCCACCGAGCGGGAGGAAGCCAAGAGACCCAGTACTTC

d_gene: TRBD1
j_gene: TRBJ1-5
v_gene: TRBV27
abundance: .
CDR3aa: CATQGVGQPQHF
CDR3nt: TGTGCCACACAGGGGGTTGGGCAGCCCCAGCATTTT

d_gene: TRBD2
j_gene: TRBJ2-7
v_gene: TRBV5-1
abundance: once
CDR3aa: CASGSGGPTYEQYF
CDR3nt: TGCGCCAGCGGCTCGGGGGGGCCAACCTACGAGCAGTACTTC

d_gene: TRBD1
j_gene: TRBJ1-2
v_gene: TRBV5-4
abundance: .
CDR3aa: CASSLLTGGAGYTF
CDR3nt: TGTGCCAGCAGCTTATTGACAGGGGGCGCGGGCTACACCTTC

d_gene: TRBD1
j_gene: TRBJ1-1
v_gene: TRBV10-3
abundance: .
CDR3aa: CATLGQGVGSTLEAFF
CDR3nt: TGTGCCACGTTGGGACAGGGTGTGGGCTCGACCTTAGAAGCTTTCTTT

d_gene: TRBD2
j_gene: TRBJ2-1
v_gene: TRBV7-3
abundance: .
CDR3aa: CASSLQLAGYNEQFF
CDR3nt: TGTGCCAGCAGCCTCCAGCTAGCGGGGTACAATGAGCAGTTCTTC

d_gene: .
j_gene: TRBJ2-2
v_gene: TRBV7-3
abundance: .
CDR3aa: CASSPEGLSLTGELFF
CDR3nt: TGTGCCAGCAGCCCAGAGGGCTTATCTTTGACCGGGGAGCTGTTTTTT

d_gene: TRBD1
j_gene: TRBJ2-5
v_gene: TRBV5-1
abundance: .
CDR3aa: CASSPLTGLGETQYF
CDR3nt: TGCGCCAGCAGCCCCCTGACAGGGCTCGGAGAGACCCAGTACTTC

d_gene: TRBD1
j_gene: TRBJ2-4
v_gene: TRBV18
abundance: few
CDR3aa: CASSPDRVVKNIQYF
CDR3nt: TGTGCCAGCTCTCCGGACAGGGTGGTCAAAAACATTCAGTACTTC

d_gene: TRBD2
j_gene: TRBJ2-1
v_gene: TRBV5-5
abundance: once
CDR3aa: CASSPSPRTSGNHEQFF
CDR3nt: TGTGCCAGCAGCCCCTCCCCCCGGACTAGCGGGAACCATGAGCAGTTCTTC

d_gene: .
j_gene: TRBJ2-5
v_gene: TRBV7-8
abundance: .
CDR3aa: CASSSRLDQETQYF
CDR3nt: TGTGCCAGCAGCTCCCGACTAGATCAAGAGACCCAGTACTTC

d_gene: .
j_gene: TRBJ1-2
v_gene: TRBV5-1
abundance: .
CDR3aa: CASSIGQNNYGYTF
CDR3nt: TGCGCCAGCAGCATCGGACAAAATAACTATGGCTACACCTTC

d_gene: TRBD1
j_gene: TRBJ1-5
v_gene: TRBV19
abundance: few
CDR3aa: CASSIKFGTDNQPQHF
CDR3nt: TGTGCCAGTAGTATCAAGTTCGGGACAGACAATCAGCCCCAGCATTTT

d_gene: TRBD1
j_gene: TRBJ1-1
v_gene: TRBV5-1
abundance: .
CDR3aa: CASRDDRGSATEAFF
CDR3nt: TGCGCCAGCAGGGACGACAGGGGATCGGCAACTGAAGCTTTCTTT

d_gene: .
j_gene: TRBJ1-1
v_gene: TRBV30
abundance: .
CDR3aa: CAWNSLSGGGRAFF
CDR3nt: TGTGCCTGGAACTCTCTTTCCGGGGGGGGAAGGGCTTTCTTT

d_gene: TRBD2
j_gene: TRBJ2-4
v_gene: TRBV2
abundance: .
CDR3aa: CASRGLAGTNIQYF
CDR3nt: TGTGCCAGCAGGGGACTAGCGGGGACAAACATTCAGTACTTC

d_gene: .
j_gene: TRBJ2-5
v_gene: TRBV18
abundance: .
CDR3aa: CASSPARGRVSETQYF
CDR3nt: TGTGCCAGCTCACCCGCTAGAGGCAGGGTCTCAGAGACCCAGTACTTC

d_gene: TRBD1
j_gene: TRBJ1-5
v_gene: TRBV6-5
abundance: .
CDR3aa: CASNPTGSPGQPQHF
CDR3nt: TGTGCCAGCAACCCGACAGGGTCCCCAGGACAGCCCCAGCATTTT

d_gene: .
j_gene: TRBJ1-2
v_gene: TRBV28
abundance: .
CDR3aa: CASSLSVDYGYTF
CDR3nt: TGTGCCAGCAGTTTATCCGTAGACTATGGCTACACCTTC

d_gene: .
j_gene: TRBJ2-5
v_gene: TRBV29-1
abundance: .
CDR3aa: CSVDARDSRETQYF
CDR3nt: TGCAGCGTTGACGCGCGGGACAGCCGGGAGACCCAGTACTTC

d_gene: TRBD1
j_gene: TRBJ2-1
v_gene: TRBV6-4
abundance: .
CDR3aa: CASSDRGHNEQFF
CDR3nt: TGTGCCAGCAGTGACAGGGGGCACAATGAGCAGTTCTTC

d_gene: TRBD1
j_gene: TRBJ1-1
v_gene: TRBV19
abundance: once
CDR3aa: CASSIDGGGVTEAFF
CDR3nt: TGTGCCAGTAGTATAGATGGAGGGGGCGTCACTGAAGCTTTCTTT

d_gene: TRBD1
j_gene: TRBJ2-6
v_gene: TRBV14
abundance: .
CDR3aa: CASGGQGFAGANVLTF
CDR3nt: TGTGCCAGCGGGGGACAGGGATTCGCTGGGGCCAACGTCCTGACTTTC

d_gene: TRBD1
j_gene: TRBJ1-1
v_gene: TRBV28
abundance: .
CDR3aa: CASTFDRVVTEAFF
CDR3nt: TGTGCCAGCACCTTCGACAGGGTGGTCACTGAAGCTTTCTTT

d_gene: .
j_gene: TRBJ1-5
v_gene: TRBV7-8
abundance: .
CDR3aa: CASSHRDTNQPQHF
CDR3nt: TGTGCCAGCAGCCACCGGGACACCAATCAGCCCCAGCATTTT

d_gene: TRBD1
j_gene: TRBJ1-2
v_gene: TRBV6-6
abundance: .
CDR3aa: CASTARQGRDGYTF
CDR3nt: TGTGCCAGCACCGCTCGACAGGGGAGGGATGGCTACACCTTC

d_gene: TRBD1
j_gene: TRBJ2-3
v_gene: TRBV2
abundance: .
CDR3aa: CASNRDRGKDTQYF
CDR3nt: TGTGCCAGCAATCGCGACAGGGGTAAAGATACGCAGTATTTT

d_gene: .
j_gene: TRBJ2-7
v_gene: TRBV11-2
abundance: once
CDR3aa: CASSLAPDMSSEQYF
CDR3nt: TGTGCCAGCAGCTTAGCCCCGGACATGTCAAGCGAGCAGTACTTC

d_gene: .
j_gene: TRBJ1-5
v_gene: TRBV1
abundance: few
CDR3aa: CTSSQEGQGPGNQPQHF
CDR3nt: TGCACCAGCAGCCAAGAGGGGCAGGGGCCGGGCAATCAGCCCCAGCATTTT

d_gene: .
j_gene: TRBJ2-5
v_gene: TRBV28
abundance: .
CDR3aa: CASSLTGYQETQYF
CDR3nt: TGTGCCAGCAGCCTAACAGGGTACCAAGAGACCCAGTACTTC

d_gene: .
j_gene: TRBJ1-5
v_gene: TRBV19
abundance: .
CDR3aa: CASSITRGGTQPQHF
CDR3nt: TGTGCCAGTAGTATTACGCGAGGGGGAACTCAGCCCCAGCATTTT